The 27 T cell receptor beta chains below come from one sample, sequenced in a study of beta chain features in type 1 diabetes. Their cognate antigens are unknown. Of the isolated RNA, all was reverse transcribed, and so the sequenced material was expressed TCRB transcripts. Here immunoSEQ multiplex PCR was the method, and the copy in TCRdb shows in-frame clones only, minus some. The table has almost 350,000 clones, around 8.5% seen once. General observations from the study: TCRB CDR3s were moderately but significantly shorter in Type 1 diabetes patients in all four CD4+ subsets.

Sequencing was done on a sample of central memory CD4+ T cells from blood. Every receptor here comes from a man aged 25-40 years with type 1 diabetes.

The chain recombines TRBV6-6 with TRBJ1-5; D gene ambiguous. Trimming removed 6 bases from V and 2 bases from J, with 11 bases in between. This CDR3 contains 14 residues. CDR1 is MNHNY, CDR2 SVGAGI, per germline (reference sequence). CDR3 nucleotide sequence: TGTGCCAGCAGCCCCGCTTCGGGCAATCAGCCCCAGCATTTT. Its translation is CASSPASGNQPQHF.

The rearrangement uses TRBV30 and TRBJ1-1; D uncertain. The CDR3 loop spans 13 amino acids. Germline V gene data show CDR1 as GTSNPN and CDR2 as SVGIG (reference sequence). V lost 0 bases and J 3 bases, leaving 8 bases between the germline ends. The CDR3 spells CAWSVVRYTEAFF. CDR3 nucleotide sequence: TGTGCCTGGAGTGTAGTCCGCTACACTGAAGCTTTCTTT. Full variable domain (remainder filled in from reference TRBV30 and TRBJ1-1): SQTIHQWPATLVQPVGSPLSLECTVEGTSNPNLYWYRQAAGRGLQLLFYSVGIGQISSEVPQNLSASRPQDRQFILSSKKLLLSDSGFYLCAWSVVRYTEAFFGQGTRLTVV.

Only one count was recorded for this clone. The J gene is TRBJ2-5, the V gene TRBV4-3; TRBD1 matches at 10 bases. Germline V gives CDR1 LGHNA, CDR2 YSLEER. J was trimmed by 5 bases and V by 0 bases; bases with no gene match: 6. The CDR3 has 16 amino acids. CDR3 nucleotides: TGCGCCAGCAGCCAAGAGACAGGGGGCGTGTGGGAGACCCAGTACTTC. It yields the protein CASSQETGGVWETQYF.

The rearrangement links TRBV7-9 to TRBJ2-6; the D is unclear. V gave up 4 bases and J gave up 0 bases, with 7 bases separating them. This CDR3 region has 15 residues. Germline V gives CDR1 SEHNR, CDR2 FQNEAQ (reference sequence). CDR3 loop: CASSSHLSGANVLTF. The CDR3 DNA reads as TGTGCCAGCAGCTCCCACCTCTCTGGGGCCAACGTCCTGACTTTC.

This clone has more than one count but fewer than ten. The chain employs TRBV30 and TRBJ2-7; 9 nucleotides line up with TRBD1. V dropped 3 bases and J dropped 0; count of bases not matched to a gene: 12. Germline V CDR1 and CDR2: GTSNPN, SVGIG (reference sequence). This CDR3 is built from 17 residues. CDR3 in amino acids: CAWRGASGTGSSYEQYF. The DNA of the CDR3 is TGTGCCTGGAGGGGGGCCTCCGGGACAGGGAGCTCCTACGAGCAGTACTTC.

The chain is built from TRBV4-3 and TRBJ2-1; D is ambiguous. The V end lost 1 base, the J end lost 10 bases, and 11 bases lay between the germline ends. The germline gives CDR1 LGHNA, CDR2 YSLEER. This CDR3 contains 13 residues. CDR3: CASSQGAKREQFF. The CDR3 DNA reads TGCGCCAGCAGCCAAGGGGCGAAAAGGGAGCAGTTCTTC.

This chain connects TRBV4-1 to TRBJ2-4; 7 bases line up with TRBD1. Germline CDR1 reads MGHRA; CDR2 reads YSYEKL. The CDR3 sequence is 16 residues long. The trim removed 0 bases at V and 4 bases at J, leaving 6 bases unmatched. CDR3 loop: CASSQETGNLKNIQYF. The CDR3 DNA follows: TGCGCCAGCAGCCAAGAGACAGGGAATCTGAAAAACATTCAGTACTTC.

Concerning this clone: Relative to the germline gene, one junction end is altered; a read error may explain this. This chain connects TRBV7-7 to TRBJ2-5; TRBD1 matches 11 bases. This CDR3 contains 15 residues. Germline loops: CDR1 SSHAT, CDR2 FNYEAQ (reference sequence). The CDR3 DNA follows: TGTGCTAGCAGTCCGGACAGGGGGCTAGTCGGGACCCAGTACTTC. Translating it yields CASSPDRGLVGTQYF.

This clone was picked up a small number of times. The V gene is TRBV11-2, the J gene TRBJ1-4, with D unclear. CDR1 and CDR2 from the germline V gene are SGHAT and FQNNGV. The CDR3 runs to 13 residues. V lost 1 base, J lost 6 bases, and 6 bases lay in between. CDR3 amino acids: CASSLGQYEKLFF. CDR3 bases: TGTGCCAGCAGCTTAGGACAATATGAAAAACTGTTTTTT.

This clone came up a few times. V gene TRBV11-2 combines with J gene TRBJ2-3; 9 nucleotides line up with TRBD1. This CDR3 has 14 residues. The junction had 6 bases not matched to a gene; V was cut back by 5 bases and J by 6 bases. Germline CDR1 reads SGHAT; CDR2 reads FQNNGV. This CDR3 reads CASSLTGGMDTQYF. The CDR3 DNA sequence: TGTGCCAGCAGCCTTACAGGGGGCATGGATACGCAGTATTTT.

This clone appeared a few times. The chain couples TRBV29-1 to TRBJ2-1; TRBD2 aligns across 8 bases. The V and J ends lost 2 bases and 2 bases, in that order; junction bases with no gene match: 11. Germline V lookup: CDR1 SQVTM, CDR2 ANQGSEA. The CDR3 spans 17 residues. CDR3 region: CSVEREGGGSTYNEQFF. Here the CDR3 DNA reads TGCAGCGTTGAAAGGGAGGGCGGGGGGTCTACCTACAATGAGCAGTTCTTC.

Many counts were recorded for this clone. The rearrangement links TRBV7-2 to TRBJ2-3, with D unresolved. The V end lost 10 bases, the J end lost 2 bases, and 13 bases lay between the germline ends. Per germline, CDR1 SGHTA and CDR2 FQGNSA. The CDR3 contains 13 residues. CDR3 protein: CATNLRVTDTQYF. Written as DNA, the CDR3 is TGTGCCACCAACCTTCGGGTCACAGATACGCAGTATTTT. Based on the CDR3 plus reference TRBV7-2 and TRBJ2-3, the full variable domain is GAGVSQSPSNKVTEKGKDVELRCDPISGHTALYWYRQSLGQGLEFLIYFQGNSAPDKSGLPSDRFSAERTGGSVSTLTIQRTQQEDSAVYLCATNLRVTDTQYFGPGTRLTVL.

DNA of the CDR3: TGTGCCAGCTCACCCTCGGGGGGAGGGAAGAATTCACCCCTCCACTTT. Protein: CASSPSGGGKNSPLHF. The chain combines TRBV18 with TRBJ1-6; D may be TRBD1 (5 bases). The CDR3 runs to 16 residues. The germline V gene encodes CDR1 KGHSH and CDR2 LQKENI. V was cut by 3 bases and J by 7 bases, with 16 bases left in between.

The gene calls are TRBV6-5 and TRBJ2-7; 10 bases fit TRBD1. The CDR3 consists of 13 residues. CDR1 MNHEY and CDR2 SVGAGI come from the germline V gene. V lost 9 bases to trimming and J lost 6 bases; unmatched junction nucleotides: 8. CDR3 bases: TGTGCCAGTGCCGGGACAGGGGCAACCGAGCAGTACTTC. Amino acids: CASAGTGATEQYF.

This clone was counted between two and nine times. The rearrangement joins TRBV7-2 to TRBJ2-1; possibly TRBD2 for D (6 bases). The CDR3 is 14 residues long. The germline V gene encodes CDR1 SGHTA and CDR2 FQGNSA. Trimming left V 0 bases short and J 7 bases short, with 10 bases between. CDR3 amino acids: CASSLALAPNEQFF. The CDR3 DNA is TGTGCCAGCAGCTTAGCCCTAGCGCCAAATGAGCAGTTCTTC.

The rearrangement joins TRBV18 to TRBJ1-5, with D possibly matching TRBD1 (5 bases). The CDR3 length is 17 residues. From germline, CDR1 is KGHSH and CDR2 LQKENI. With 6 bases removed from V and 0 bases from J, the gap between germline ends came to 18 bases. CDR3 protein: CASSPSGTVFSNQPQHF. Written as DNA, the CDR3 is TGTGCCAGCTCCCCGTCTGGGACCGTGTTTAGCAATCAGCCCCAGCATTTT.

This clone was found a few times. This chain uses TRBV2 with TRBJ2-5, with D possibly matching TRBD1 (6 bases). Deletions cut 3 bases from V and 3 bases from J, with 14 bases between. The CDR3 sequence is 15 residues long. Germline V lookup: CDR1 SNHLY, CDR2 FYNNEI. DNA for the CDR3: TGTGCCAGCAGTGATCTACAGGGCAGCAAAGAGACCCAGTACTTC. Amino acid sequence: CASSDLQGSKETQYF.

In its sample, this clone was seen a few times. The V call is TRBV29-1, the J call TRBJ1-2; 7 bases fit TRBD1. The germline V gene encodes CDR1 SQVTM and CDR2 ANQGSEA. J gave up 8 bases and V 6 bases, and 6 bases lay outside the gene matches. This CDR3 spans 11 amino acids. The chain's CDR3 is CSVNRGWGYTF. The CDR3 region has the DNA TGCAGCGTGAACAGGGGTTGGGGCTACACCTTC. The full variable domain, in which reference TRBV29-1 and TRBJ1-2 provide the parts outside the CDR3, is SAVISQKPSRDICQRGTSLTIQCQVDSQVTMMFWYRQQPGQSLTLIATANQGSEATYESGFVIDKFPISRPNLTFSTLTVSNMSPEDSSIYLCSVNRGWGYTFGSGTRLTVV.

This clone was counted only a few times. The V call is TRBV5-1, the J call TRBJ2-3; D is perhaps TRBD2 (6 bases). Per germline, CDR1 SGHRS and CDR2 YFSETQ. Trimming took 4 bases from V and 4 from J, leaving 16 bases between them. The length of the CDR3 is 15 residues. The CDR3 bases are TGCGCCAGCAGCCGCGGGGACGGTGAAGCAGATACGCAGTATTTT. It yields the protein CASSRGDGEADTQYF.

Only a few counts were recorded for this clone. This could be a read error, since a much larger clone is one nucleotide away. J is TRBJ1-5 and V is TRBV11-2; D is undetermined. Germline CDR1 reads SGHAT; CDR2 reads FQNNGV. V was trimmed by 1 base and J by 2 bases, leaving 9 bases between them. The CDR3 extends over 15 amino acids. In nucleotides, the CDR3 is TGTGCCAGCAGCTTAGTCGGGGTGGGCAATCAGCCCCAGCATTTT. This gives the protein CASSLVGVGNQPQHF. Together with reference TRBV11-2 and TRBJ1-5, the CDR3 gives the full variable domain: EAGVAQSPRYKIIEKRQSVAFWCNPISGHATLYWYQQILGQGPKLLIQFQNNGVVDDSQLPKDRFSAERLKGVDSTLKIQPAKLEDSAVYLCASSLVGVGNQPQHFGDGTRLSIL.

This clone showed up many times. This chain uses TRBV4-3 with TRBJ2-7; D might be TRBD1 or TRBD2, each matching 6 bases. CDR1 LGHNA and CDR2 YSLEER come from the germline V gene. CDR3 size: 15 residues. Trimming removed 7 bases at V and 7 bases at J, with 23 bases between. The CDR3: CASTARTGAIGEQYF. The CDR3 nucleotides are TGCGCCAGCACCGCAAGGACGGGGGCTATAGGGGAGCAGTACTTC.

J is TRBJ1-5 and V is TRBV21-1; TRBD1, the D gene given by the table, was not confirmed from the DNA. TRBV21-1 is a recognized pseudogene. The CDR3 covers 17 residues. The CDR3 reads CASSYRVHRDSNQPQHF. Here the CDR3 DNA reads TGTGCCAGCAGCTACCGGGTCCACAGGGATAGCAATCAGCCCCAGCATTTT.

This clone has only a few counts. The chain joins TRBV29-1 to TRBJ2-1, with no clear D. V lost 3 bases, J lost 0 bases, and 9 bases lay in between. The CDR3 sequence is 14 residues long. Germline CDR1 is SQVTM and CDR2 is ANQGSEA. CDR3 sequence: CSVDTGSSYNEQFF. The CDR3 DNA reads TGCAGCGTTGACACGGGCAGCTCCTACAATGAGCAGTTCTTC.

The V and J genes are TRBV5-4 and TRBJ1-1, with D possibly being TRBD1 (5 bases). Trimming left V 4 bases short and J 1 base short, with 17 bases between. This CDR3 contains 16 residues. Germline loops: CDR1 SGHNT, CDR2 YYREEE (reference sequence). CDR3 sequence reads: CASSLPQGGGNTEAFF. The DNA of the CDR3 is TGTGCCAGCAGCCTGCCTCAGGGAGGTGGGAACACTGAAGCTTTCTTT.

This clone was counted between two and nine times. The chain links TRBV19 to TRBJ2-1; no clear D. This CDR3 region has 14 residues. Per the germline V gene, CDR1 is LNHDA and CDR2 is SQIVND (reference sequence). V was pared by 3 bases and J by 5 bases, with 11 bases between. The CDR3 loop reads CASSIMIGHNEQFF. The CDR3 DNA follows: TGTGCCAGTAGTATTATGATAGGGCACAATGAGCAGTTCTTC.

This clone was observed a handful of times. The chain is built from TRBV21-1 and TRBJ1-4; the table's D call of TRBD1 was not tested on the DNA. TRBV21-1 is a pseudogene locus. The CDR3 loop spans 14 amino acids. The CDR3 DNA reads TGTGCCAGCAGCCCCCCGGGCAGGGTGTATGAACTGTTTTTT. It translates to CASSPPGRVYELFF.

The chain carries TRBV19 and TRBJ1-2; a weak D match, TRBD1 (5 bases). Germline CDR1 is LNHDA and CDR2 is SQIVND (reference sequence). This CDR3 has 13 amino acids. V was cut by 0 bases and J by 8 bases, with 10 bases left in between. CDR3 in DNA: TGTGCCAGTAGTATAGACCAGGGCCGCGGCTACACCTTC. It encodes CASSIDQGRGYTF.